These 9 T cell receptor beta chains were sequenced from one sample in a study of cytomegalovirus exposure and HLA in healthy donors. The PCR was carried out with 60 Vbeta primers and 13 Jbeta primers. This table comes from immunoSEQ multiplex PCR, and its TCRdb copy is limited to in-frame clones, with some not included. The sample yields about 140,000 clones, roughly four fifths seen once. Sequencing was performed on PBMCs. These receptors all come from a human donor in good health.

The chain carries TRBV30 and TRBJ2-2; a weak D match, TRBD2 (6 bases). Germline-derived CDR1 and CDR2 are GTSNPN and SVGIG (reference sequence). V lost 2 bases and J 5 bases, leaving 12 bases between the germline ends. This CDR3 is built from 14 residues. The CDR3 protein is CAWSYPGGTGELFF. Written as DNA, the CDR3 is TGTGCCTGGAGTTACCCCGGGGGTACCGGGGAGCTGTTTTTT.

This CDR3 is CASSLGLAGDEQYF. CDR3 sequence (DNA): TGTGCCAGCAGCTTAGGACTAGCGGGAGACGAGCAGTACTTC. The rearrangement joins TRBV7-9 to TRBJ2-7; 12 nucleotides align to TRBD2. Germline CDR1 is SEHNR and CDR2 is FQNEAQ (reference sequence). V trimming: 1 base; J trimming: 5 bases; junction bases outside the gene matches: 0. CDR3 length: 14 amino acids.

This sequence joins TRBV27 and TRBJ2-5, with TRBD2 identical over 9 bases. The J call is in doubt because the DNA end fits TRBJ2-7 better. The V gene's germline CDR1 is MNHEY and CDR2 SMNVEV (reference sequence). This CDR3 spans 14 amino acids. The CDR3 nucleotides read TGTGCCAGCAGTTTAGCGGCTAGCGGGGTCGAGCAGTACTTC. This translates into CASSLAASGVEQYF.

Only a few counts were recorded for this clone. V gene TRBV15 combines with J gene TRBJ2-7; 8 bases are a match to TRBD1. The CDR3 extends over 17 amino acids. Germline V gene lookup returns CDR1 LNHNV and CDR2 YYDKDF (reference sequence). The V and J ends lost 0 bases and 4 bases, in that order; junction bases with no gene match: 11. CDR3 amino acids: CATSRDPAGGFMYEQYF. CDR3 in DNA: TGTGCCACCAGCAGAGATCCGGCAGGGGGCTTCATGTACGAGCAGTACTTC. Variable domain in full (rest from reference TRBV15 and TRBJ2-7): DAMVIQNPRYQVTQFGKPVTLSCSQTLNHNVMYWYQQKSSQAPKLLFHYYDKDFNNEADTPDNFQSRRPNTSFCFLDIRSPGLGDTAMYLCATSRDPAGGFMYEQYFGPGTRLTVT.

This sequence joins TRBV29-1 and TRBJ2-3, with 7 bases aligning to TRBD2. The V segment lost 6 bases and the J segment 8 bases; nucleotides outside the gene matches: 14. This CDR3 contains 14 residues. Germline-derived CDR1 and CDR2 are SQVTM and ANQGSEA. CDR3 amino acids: CSVVSWQGGRTQYF. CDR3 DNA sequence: TGCAGCGTCGTTTCCTGGCAGGGAGGGCGTACGCAGTATTTT.

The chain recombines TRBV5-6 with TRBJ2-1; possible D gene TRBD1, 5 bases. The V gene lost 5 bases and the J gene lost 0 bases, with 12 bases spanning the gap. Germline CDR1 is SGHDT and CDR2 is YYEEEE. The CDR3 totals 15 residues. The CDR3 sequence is CASSLDIFSYNEQFF. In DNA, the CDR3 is TGTGCCAGCAGTCTGGACATATTCTCCTACAATGAGCAGTTCTTC.

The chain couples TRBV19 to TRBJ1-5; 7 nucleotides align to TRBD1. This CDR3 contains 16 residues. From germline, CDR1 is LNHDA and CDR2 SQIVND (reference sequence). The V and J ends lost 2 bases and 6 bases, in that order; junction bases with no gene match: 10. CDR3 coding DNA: TGTGCCAGTAGTATAACCCGACAGGGTTTCGGTCAGCCCCAGCATTTT. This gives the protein CASSITRQGFGQPQHF.

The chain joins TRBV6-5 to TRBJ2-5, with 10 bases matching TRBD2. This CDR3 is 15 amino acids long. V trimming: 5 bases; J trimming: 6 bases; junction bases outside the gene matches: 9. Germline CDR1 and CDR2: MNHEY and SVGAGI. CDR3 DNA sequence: TGTGCCAGCAGTCGGAGCGGGGGGGAATTGAAGACCCAGTACTTC. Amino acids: CASSRSGGELKTQYF.

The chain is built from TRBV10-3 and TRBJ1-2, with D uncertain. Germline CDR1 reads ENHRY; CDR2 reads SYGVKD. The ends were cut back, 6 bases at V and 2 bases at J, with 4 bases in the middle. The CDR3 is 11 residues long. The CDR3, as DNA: TGTGCCATCAGACAGAACTATGGCTACACCTTC. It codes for CAIRQNYGYTF.